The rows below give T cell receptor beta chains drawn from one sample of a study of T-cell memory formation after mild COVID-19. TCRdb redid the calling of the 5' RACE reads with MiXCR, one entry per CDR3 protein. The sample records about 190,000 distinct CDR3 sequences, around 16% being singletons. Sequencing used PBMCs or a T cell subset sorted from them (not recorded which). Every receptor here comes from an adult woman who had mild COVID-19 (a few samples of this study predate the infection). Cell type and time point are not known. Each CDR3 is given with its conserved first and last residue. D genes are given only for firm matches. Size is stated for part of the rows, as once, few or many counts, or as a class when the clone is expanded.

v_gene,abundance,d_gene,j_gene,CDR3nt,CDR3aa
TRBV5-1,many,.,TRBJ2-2,TGCGCCAGCAGCTTGGCCCTGGGGACCAACACCGGGGAGCTGTTTTTT,CASSLALGTNTGELFF
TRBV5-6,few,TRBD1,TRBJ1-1,TGTGCCAGCAGCTTGATGACAGGGCCCATGAACACTGAAGCTTTCTTT,CASSLMTGPMNTEAFF
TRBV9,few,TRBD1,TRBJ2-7,TGTGCCAGCAGCTCCGGGACAGGGGCGTCCGAGCAGTACTTC,CASSSGTGASEQYF
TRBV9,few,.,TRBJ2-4,TGTGCCAGCAGCCCAGTTCCTGGGAACATTCAGTACTTC,CASSPVPGNIQYF
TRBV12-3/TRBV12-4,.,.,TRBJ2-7,TGTGCCAGCAGTTTGCAGGGCGCGGGCGACGAGCAGTACTTC,CASSLQGAGDEQYF
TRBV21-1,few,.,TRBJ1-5,TGTGCCAGCAGCACGGACCGGGACAGGGATAGCAATCAGCCCCAGCATTTT,CASSTDRDRDSNQPQHF
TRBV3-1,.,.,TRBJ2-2,TGTGCCAGCAGCCCCGTTCAGGCAACCGGGGAGCTGTTTTTT,CASSPVQATGELFF
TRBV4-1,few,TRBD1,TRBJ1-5,TGCGCCAGCAGCTCTCTGGACAGGGGCAATCAGCCCCAGCATTTT,CASSSLDRGNQPQHF
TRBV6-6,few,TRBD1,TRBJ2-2,TGTGCCAGCAGTCCGGGACAGGGGGCCACCGGGGAGCTGTTTTTT,CASSPGQGATGELFF
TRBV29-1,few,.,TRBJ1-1,TGCAGCGTGAAACAGAATCTAAACACTGAAGCTTTCTTT,CSVKQNLNTEAFF
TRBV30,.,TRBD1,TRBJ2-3,TGTGCCTGGAGTGCCCCCGCAGGGGGCCGCACAGATACGCAGTATTTT,CAWSAPAGGRTDTQYF
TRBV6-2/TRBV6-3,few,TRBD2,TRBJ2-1,TGTGCCAGCCTAGCGGGAGTTGCCTACAATGAGCAGTTCTTC,CASLAGVAYNEQFF
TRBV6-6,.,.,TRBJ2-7,TGTGCCAGCAGCCCGCGGGGACGGGGTAGGTGGGCCTACGAGCAGTACTTC,CASSPRGRGRWAYEQYF
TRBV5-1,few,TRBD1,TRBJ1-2,TGCGCCAGCAGCTCGAGCCCCGACAGGGCTGGCTACACCTTC,CASSSSPDRAGYTF
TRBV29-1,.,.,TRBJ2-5,TGCAGCGTTGAAGACCAAGGGAAGCGAGAGACCCAGTACTTC,CSVEDQGKRETQYF
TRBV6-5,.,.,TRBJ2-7,TGTGCCAGCAGTTTCGACCTGACCGGGACACCCAGCCACTACGAGCAGTACTTC,CASSFDLTGTPSHYEQYF
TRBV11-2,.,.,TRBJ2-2,TGTGCCAGCAGCTTATCCCACAGGCTTGACACCGGGGAGCTGTTTTTT,CASSLSHRLDTGELFF
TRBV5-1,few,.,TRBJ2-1,TGCGCCAGCAGCTTGGGAGGGCAGGGGTCCTACAATGAGCAGTTCTTC,CASSLGGQGSYNEQFF
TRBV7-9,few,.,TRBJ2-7,TGTGCCAGCAGATACGCGGGTAGGGGATCCTACGAGCAGTACTTC,CASRYAGRGSYEQYF
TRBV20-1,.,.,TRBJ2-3,TGCAGTGCTAGTCGGGAGAGGGGTCCAGATACGCAGTATTTT,CSASRERGPDTQYF
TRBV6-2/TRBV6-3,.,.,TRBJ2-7,TGTGCCAGCAGTTACGTCTGGGGGTTGACGAGCTCCTACGAGCAGTACTTC,CASSYVWGLTSSYEQYF
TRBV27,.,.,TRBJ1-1,TGTGCCAGCAGTTTGGAACCGCTGAACACTGAAGCTTTCTTT,CASSLEPLNTEAFF